This T cell receptor (beta chain) was recovered during a study of T and B cells in COVID-19 patients. BIOMED2 TRB-A/B primer pools were used in multiplex TRB PCR. MiXCR was run by TCRdb on the multiplex PCR reads, yielding one entry per CDR3 protein. The table records some 2,000 distinct CDR3 sequences, about 23% of them present only once. This clonotype showed up just a few times. V lost 2 bases, J lost 2 bases, and 8 bases stayed unmatched. The CDR3 covers 17 residues. Germline V CDR1 and CDR2: SGHTA, FQGTGA. TRB was amplified from approximately 250-500 ng of blood genomic DNA. This TCR derives from a human donor with active COVID-19. Material: blood. The chain uses TRBV7-3 and TRBJ2-7, with 11 bases identical to TRBD1. The CDR3 is CASSLGPPGQGAYEQYF. CDR3 nucleotide sequence: TGTGCCAGCAGCTTAGGTCCACCGGGACAGGGGGCCTACGAGCAGTACTTC.